The rows below give T cell receptor beta chains drawn from one sample of a study of T cell responses to AZD1222 COVID-19 vaccine. Here immunoSEQ multiplex PCR was the method, and the copy in TCRdb shows in-frame clones only, minus some. The data show 120,000 or so clones, around 93% seen once. Sequences were derived from peripheral blood, sampled 28 days after the second AZD1222 dose. The receptors stem from an adult who received the AZD1222 COVID-19 vaccine. Each CDR3 is given with its conserved first and last residue. A D gene is named only where the DNA matches it firmly. Rows give clone size only sometimes, using once, few, many, or a class for an expanded clone.

CDR3aa: CASTRTGSNNSPLHF
CDR3nt: TGTGCCAGCACCAGAACAGGGAGCAATAATTCACCCCTCCACTTT
v_gene: TRBV2
j_gene: TRBJ1-6
d_gene: .
abundance: .

CDR3aa: CASSTWDSSTDTQYF
CDR3nt: TGTGCCAGTAGTACGTGGGACAGTAGCACAGATACGCAGTATTTT
v_gene: TRBV19
j_gene: TRBJ2-3
d_gene: TRBD1
abundance: .

CDR3aa: CSVGGRANYGYTF
CDR3nt: TGCAGCGTTGGCGGCAGAGCTAACTATGGCTACACCTTC
v_gene: TRBV29-1
j_gene: TRBJ1-2
d_gene: .
abundance: .

CDR3aa: CASRDTRRGSPLHF
CDR3nt: TGCGCCAGCAGGGATACTAGGCGGGGTTCACCCCTCCACTTT
v_gene: TRBV10-2
j_gene: TRBJ1-6
d_gene: .
abundance: .

CDR3aa: CASSQDPGSGNTIYF
CDR3nt: TGTGCCAGCAGCCAAGACCCTGGCTCTGGAAACACCATATATTTT
v_gene: TRBV3-1/TRBV3-2
j_gene: TRBJ1-3
d_gene: .
abundance: .

CDR3aa: CASSSPGGSDEQFF
CDR3nt: TGTGCCAGCAGCTCACCGGGAGGTTCCGATGAGCAGTTCTTC
v_gene: TRBV2
j_gene: TRBJ2-1
d_gene: TRBD2
abundance: .

CDR3aa: CASSQDNRNEQYF
CDR3nt: TGTGCCAGCAGCCAAGATAATAGGAACGAGCAGTACTTC
v_gene: TRBV4-2
j_gene: TRBJ2-7
d_gene: .
abundance: once

CDR3aa: CASSLAVDTQYF
CDR3nt: TGTGCCAGCTCGCTAGCGGTCGATACGCAGTATTTT
v_gene: TRBV11-2
j_gene: TRBJ2-3
d_gene: TRBD2
abundance: .

CDR3aa: CASSPEVGVQPQHF
CDR3nt: TGTGCCAGCAGCCCAGAAGTAGGAGTTCAGCCCCAGCATTTT
v_gene: TRBV3-1/TRBV3-2
j_gene: TRBJ1-5
d_gene: .
abundance: .

CDR3aa: CASSKGQAGELFF
CDR3nt: TGTGCCAGCAGTAAGGGACAGGCCGGGGAGCTGTTTTTT
v_gene: TRBV12-3/TRBV12-4
j_gene: TRBJ2-2
d_gene: TRBD1
abundance: .

CDR3aa: CASLSGQNTEAFF
CDR3nt: TGTGCCAGTCTGAGCGGCCAAAACACTGAAGCTTTCTTT
v_gene: TRBV19
j_gene: TRBJ1-1
d_gene: .
abundance: .

CDR3aa: CASSRDSASDGYGYTF
CDR3nt: TGTGCCAGCAGCCGGGACAGTGCCTCGGATGGCTATGGCTACACCTTC
v_gene: TRBV6-4
j_gene: TRBJ1-2
d_gene: TRBD1
abundance: .

CDR3aa: CASSSLAGGRNEQYF
CDR3nt: TGTGCCAGCAGTTCACTAGCGGGGGGGCGGAACGAGCAGTACTTC
v_gene: TRBV5-4
j_gene: TRBJ2-7
d_gene: TRBD2
abundance: once

CDR3aa: CASSTLVRQGPSEEKLFF
CDR3nt: TGTGCCAGTAGTACCCTCGTCCGACAGGGTCCATCAGAAGAAAAACTGTTTTTT
v_gene: TRBV19
j_gene: TRBJ1-4
d_gene: TRBD1
abundance: .

CDR3aa: CASSIAGFYEQYF
CDR3nt: TGTGCCAGTAGTATCGCAGGGTTCTACGAGCAGTACTTC
v_gene: TRBV19
j_gene: TRBJ2-7
d_gene: .
abundance: .

CDR3aa: CASATANYGYTF
CDR3nt: TGTGCCAGCGCTACAGCTAACTATGGCTACACCTTC
v_gene: TRBV12-3/TRBV12-4
j_gene: TRBJ1-2
d_gene: .
abundance: .

CDR3aa: CASSLNPNLWTSGPTSNTGELFF
CDR3nt: TGTGCCAGCAGCTTAAATCCTAACCTTTGGACTAGCGGGCCAACCTCGAACACCGGGGAGCTGTTTTTT
v_gene: TRBV7-3
j_gene: TRBJ2-2
d_gene: TRBD2
abundance: .

CDR3aa: CASSPGQVYNYGYTF
CDR3nt: TGCGCCAGCAGCCCTGGACAGGTCTACAACTATGGCTACACCTTC
v_gene: TRBV4-1
j_gene: TRBJ1-2
d_gene: TRBD1
abundance: .

CDR3aa: CASSQVSAQSYEQYF
CDR3nt: TGTGCCAGCAGCCAAGTCAGTGCCCAATCCTACGAGCAGTACTTC
v_gene: TRBV3-1/TRBV3-2
j_gene: TRBJ2-7
d_gene: .
abundance: .

CDR3aa: CASSQDSGLGGYEQYF
CDR3nt: TGCGCCAGCAGCCAAGACTCTGGACTAGGCGGATACGAGCAGTACTTC
v_gene: TRBV4-1
j_gene: TRBJ2-7
d_gene: TRBD2
abundance: .

CDR3aa: CASRNRGTGGSPLHF
CDR3nt: TGTGCCAGCAGGAATAGAGGGACAGGGGGTTCACCCCTCCACTTT
v_gene: TRBV6-5
j_gene: TRBJ1-6
d_gene: TRBD1
abundance: .

CDR3aa: CASSFSREGYTF
CDR3nt: TGTGCCAGCAGCTTTTCCAGGGAAGGCTACACCTTC
v_gene: TRBV11-2
j_gene: TRBJ1-2
d_gene: .
abundance: .

CDR3aa: CASRFFGGNTEAFF
CDR3nt: TGCGCCAGCCGTTTTTTCGGCGGGAACACTGAAGCTTTCTTT
v_gene: TRBV5-1
j_gene: TRBJ1-1
d_gene: .
abundance: .

CDR3aa: CASSLRQGTVYSPLHF
CDR3nt: TGTGCCAGCAGCCTCAGACAGGGGACGGTTTATTCACCCCTCCACTTT
v_gene: TRBV27
j_gene: TRBJ1-6
d_gene: TRBD1
abundance: .

CDR3aa: CASSPRPTVNQHF
CDR3nt: TGTGCCAGCAGTCCCCGACCGACGGTGAACCAGCATTTT
v_gene: TRBV12-3/TRBV12-4
j_gene: TRBJ1-5
d_gene: .
abundance: .

CDR3aa: CASSLVGVALFF
CDR3nt: TGTGCCAGCAGTTTGGTAGGCGTCGCATTGTTTTTT
v_gene: TRBV12-3/TRBV12-4
j_gene: TRBJ1-4
d_gene: .
abundance: .

CDR3aa: CASSMRGAYEGYTF
CDR3nt: TGTGCCAGTAGTATGCGGGGTGCTTATGAAGGCTACACCTTC
v_gene: TRBV19
j_gene: TRBJ1-2
d_gene: .
abundance: .

CDR3aa: CASSEGGFSGYTF
CDR3nt: TGTGCCAGCAGTGAAGGGGGATTCTCAGGCTACACCTTC
v_gene: TRBV6-1
j_gene: TRBJ1-2
d_gene: .
abundance: .

CDR3aa: CASSPGELFF
CDR3nt: TGTGCCAGTTCCCCCGGGGAGCTGTTTTTT
v_gene: TRBV19
j_gene: TRBJ2-2
d_gene: .
abundance: .

CDR3aa: CASSLRQGASQPQHF
CDR3nt: TGTGCCAGCAGCCTAAGACAGGGGGCTTCTCAGCCCCAGCATTTT
v_gene: TRBV3-1/TRBV3-2
j_gene: TRBJ1-5
d_gene: TRBD1
abundance: .

CDR3aa: CASSLSGAYGYTF
CDR3nt: TGTGCCAGCAGCCTCTCAGGGGCTTATGGCTACACCTTC
v_gene: TRBV3-1/TRBV3-2
j_gene: TRBJ1-2
d_gene: .
abundance: .

CDR3aa: CASSLGGAGETQYF
CDR3nt: TGTGCCAGCAGCTTGGGCGGGGCAGGGGAGACCCAGTACTTC
v_gene: TRBV7-7
j_gene: TRBJ2-5
d_gene: .
abundance: .

CDR3aa: CASSEYRDRMRDTQYF
CDR3nt: TGTGCCAGCAGTGAATACCGTGACAGGATGAGGGATACGCAGTATTTT
v_gene: TRBV6-1
j_gene: TRBJ2-3
d_gene: .
abundance: .

CDR3aa: CASSQVRNTGELFF
CDR3nt: TGCGCCAGCAGCCAAGTCAGGAACACCGGGGAGCTGTTTTTT
v_gene: TRBV4-1
j_gene: TRBJ2-2
d_gene: .
abundance: .

CDR3aa: CASSEQGSGYTF
CDR3nt: TGTGCCAGCAGTGAACAGGGGAGTGGCTACACCTTC
v_gene: TRBV6-1
j_gene: TRBJ1-2
d_gene: .
abundance: .

CDR3aa: CASSGENYGYTF
CDR3nt: TGTGCCAGCAGCGGTGAGAACTATGGCTACACCTTC
v_gene: TRBV7-2
j_gene: TRBJ1-2
d_gene: .
abundance: .

CDR3aa: CASRSQGPPGQGYGYTF
CDR3nt: TGTGCCAGCCGTTCTCAAGGCCCCCCGGGACAGGGATATGGCTACACCTTC
v_gene: TRBV6-4
j_gene: TRBJ1-2
d_gene: TRBD1
abundance: once

CDR3aa: CASSPSRAGGYTF
CDR3nt: TGTGCCAGCAGCCCATCCAGGGCTGGGGGCTACACCTTC
v_gene: TRBV7-8
j_gene: TRBJ1-2
d_gene: .
abundance: .

CDR3aa: CASSYHKATSPLHF
CDR3nt: TGTGCCAGCAGTTACCACAAGGCCACCTCACCCCTCCACTTT
v_gene: TRBV6-5
j_gene: TRBJ1-6
d_gene: .
abundance: once

CDR3aa: CASSPLARGMEFF
CDR3nt: TGTGCCAGCAGTCCGCTGGCCCGCGGGATGGAGTTCTTC
v_gene: TRBV6-5
j_gene: TRBJ2-1
d_gene: .
abundance: once

CDR3aa: CASSFDGDTEAFF
CDR3nt: TGTGCCAGCAGCTTCGATGGGGACACTGAAGCTTTCTTT
v_gene: TRBV5-5
j_gene: TRBJ1-1
d_gene: .
abundance: .

CDR3aa: CASSQNSGFMNTEAFF
CDR3nt: TGTGCCAGCAGCCAAAATAGCGGATTCATGAACACTGAAGCTTTCTTT
v_gene: TRBV4-2
j_gene: TRBJ1-1
d_gene: .
abundance: .

CDR3aa: CATSRDYRQGEGYGYTF
CDR3nt: TGTGCCACCAGCAGAGATTATAGGCAGGGAGAGGGCTATGGCTACACCTTC
v_gene: TRBV15
j_gene: TRBJ1-2
d_gene: .
abundance: .

CDR3aa: CASSADGLHGYTF
CDR3nt: TGTGCCAGCTCAGCGGACGGCCTTCATGGCTACACCTTC
v_gene: TRBV18
j_gene: TRBJ1-2
d_gene: .
abundance: .

CDR3aa: CASSNGQYYGYTF
CDR3nt: TGTGCCAGCAGCAACGGGCAGTATTATGGCTACACCTTC
v_gene: TRBV6-5
j_gene: TRBJ1-2
d_gene: .
abundance: .

CDR3aa: CASSERGSFRTRPALYGYTF
CDR3nt: TGTGCCAGCAGTGAAAGAGGTAGCTTTCGTACCCGACCCGCGCTCTATGGCTACACCTTC
v_gene: TRBV6-1
j_gene: TRBJ1-2
d_gene: .
abundance: .

CDR3aa: CASSLGYQGKVMNTEAFF
CDR3nt: TGTGCCAGCAGCTTAGGATATCAGGGTAAGGTAATGAACACTGAAGCTTTCTTT
v_gene: TRBV11-2
j_gene: TRBJ1-1
d_gene: .
abundance: once

CDR3aa: CASRLTSGRDTQYF
CDR3nt: TGTGCCAGCAGACTGACTAGCGGTCGGGATACGCAGTATTTT
v_gene: TRBV6-5
j_gene: TRBJ2-3
d_gene: TRBD2
abundance: .

CDR3aa: CASSPDSSYNEQFF
CDR3nt: TGTGCCAGCAGTCCGGACAGCTCCTACAATGAGCAGTTCTTC
v_gene: TRBV27
j_gene: TRBJ2-1
d_gene: .
abundance: .

CDR3aa: CSGATSGRGGETDTQYF
CDR3nt: TGCAGCGGGGCGACTAGCGGGAGGGGAGGTGAAACAGATACGCAGTATTTT
v_gene: TRBV29-1
j_gene: TRBJ2-3
d_gene: TRBD2
abundance: .

CDR3aa: CALNPEPRVFSGNTIYF
CDR3nt: TGTGCCTTGAACCCGGAGCCGCGTGTTTTCTCTGGAAACACCATATATTTT
v_gene: TRBV30
j_gene: TRBJ1-3
d_gene: .
abundance: few

CDR3aa: CASSQGYGGMNTEAFF
CDR3nt: TGCGCCAGCAGCCAAGGGTATGGAGGTATGAACACTGAAGCTTTCTTT
v_gene: TRBV4-1
j_gene: TRBJ1-1
d_gene: .
abundance: .

CDR3aa: CASSHGLTDTQYF
CDR3nt: TGTGCCAGCAGCCACGGACTGACAGATACGCAGTATTTT
v_gene: TRBV6-5
j_gene: TRBJ2-3
d_gene: .
abundance: once

CDR3aa: CATSDLPTRHLRQGNQPQHF
CDR3nt: TGTGCCACCAGTGATTTACCCACTCGTCACCTCAGACAGGGAAATCAGCCCCAGCATTTT
v_gene: TRBV24-1
j_gene: TRBJ1-5
d_gene: TRBD1
abundance: .